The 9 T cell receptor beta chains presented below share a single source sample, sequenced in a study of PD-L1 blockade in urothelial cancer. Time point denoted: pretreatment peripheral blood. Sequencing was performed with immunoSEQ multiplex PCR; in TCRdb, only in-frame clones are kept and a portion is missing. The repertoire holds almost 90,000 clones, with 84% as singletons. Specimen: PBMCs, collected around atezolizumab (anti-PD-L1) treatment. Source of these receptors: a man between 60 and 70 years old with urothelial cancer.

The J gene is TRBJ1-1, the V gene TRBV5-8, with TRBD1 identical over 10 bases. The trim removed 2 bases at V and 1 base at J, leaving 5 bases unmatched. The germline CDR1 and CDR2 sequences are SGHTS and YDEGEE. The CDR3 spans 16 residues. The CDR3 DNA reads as TGTGCCAGCAGCTTCGGGACAGGGGTAGGGAACACTGAAGCTTTCTTT. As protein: CASSFGTGVGNTEAFF. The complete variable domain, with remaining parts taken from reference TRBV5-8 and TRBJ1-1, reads EAGVTQSPTHLIKTRGQQATLRCSPISGHTSVYWYQQALGLGLQFLLWYDEGEERNRGNFPPRFSGRQFPNYSSELNVNALELEDSALYLCASSFGTGVGNTEAFFGQGTRLTVV.

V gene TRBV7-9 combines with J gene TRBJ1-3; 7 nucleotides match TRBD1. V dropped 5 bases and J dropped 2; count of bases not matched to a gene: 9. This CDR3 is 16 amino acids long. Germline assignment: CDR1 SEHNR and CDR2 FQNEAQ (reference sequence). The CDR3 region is CASSHRTGNTGNTIYF. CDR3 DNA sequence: TGTGCCAGCAGCCATAGGACAGGCAATACTGGAAACACCATATATTTT.

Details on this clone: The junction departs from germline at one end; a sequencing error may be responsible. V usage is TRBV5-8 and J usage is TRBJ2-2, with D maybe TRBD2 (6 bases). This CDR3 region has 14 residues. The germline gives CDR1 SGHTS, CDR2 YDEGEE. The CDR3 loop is CASRWGRNAGELFF. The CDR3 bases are TGTGCCAGCAGATGGGGGAGGAACGCCGGGGAGCTGTTTTTT.

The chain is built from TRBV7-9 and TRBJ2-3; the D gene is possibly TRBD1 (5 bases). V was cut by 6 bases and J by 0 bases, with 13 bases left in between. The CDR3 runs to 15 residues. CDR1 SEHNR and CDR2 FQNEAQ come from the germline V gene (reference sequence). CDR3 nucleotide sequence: TGTGCCAGCAGTGGCCCGACAGCCAGCACAGATACGCAGTATTTT. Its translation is CASSGPTASTDTQYF.

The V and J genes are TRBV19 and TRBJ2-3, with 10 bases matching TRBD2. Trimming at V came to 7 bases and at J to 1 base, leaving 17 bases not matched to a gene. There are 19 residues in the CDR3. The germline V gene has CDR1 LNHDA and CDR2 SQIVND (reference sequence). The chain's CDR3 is CASKTSGSGGAVGTDTQYF. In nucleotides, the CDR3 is TGTGCCAGTAAAACCTCGGGCAGCGGGGGGGCTGTTGGCACAGATACGCAGTATTTT.

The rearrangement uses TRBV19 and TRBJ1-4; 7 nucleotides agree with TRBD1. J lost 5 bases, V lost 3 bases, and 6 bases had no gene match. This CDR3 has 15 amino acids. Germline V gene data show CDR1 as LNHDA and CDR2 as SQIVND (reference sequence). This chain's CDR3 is CASSIGTAGNEKLFF. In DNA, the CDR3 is TGTGCCAGTAGTATCGGGACAGCAGGAAATGAAAAACTGTTTTTT.

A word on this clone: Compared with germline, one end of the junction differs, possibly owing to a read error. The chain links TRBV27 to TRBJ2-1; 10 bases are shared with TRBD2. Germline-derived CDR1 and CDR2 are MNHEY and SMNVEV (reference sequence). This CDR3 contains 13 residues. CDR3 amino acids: CASGRASYNEQFF. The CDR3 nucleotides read TGCGCAAGCGGGAGGGCCTCCTACAATGAGCAGTTCTTC.

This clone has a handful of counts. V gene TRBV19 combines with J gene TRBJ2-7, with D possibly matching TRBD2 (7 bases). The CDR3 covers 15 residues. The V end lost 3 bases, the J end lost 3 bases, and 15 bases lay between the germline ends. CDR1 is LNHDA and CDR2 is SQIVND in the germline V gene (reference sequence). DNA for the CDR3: TGTGCCAGTAGTATCTCCCGGGGGGCCATCTACGAGCAGTACTTC. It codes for CASSISRGAIYEQYF.

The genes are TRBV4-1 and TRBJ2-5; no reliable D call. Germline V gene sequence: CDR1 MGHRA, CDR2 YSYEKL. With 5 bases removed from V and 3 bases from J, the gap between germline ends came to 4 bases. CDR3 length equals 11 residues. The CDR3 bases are TGCGCCAGCAGCGTAAAAGAGACCCAGTACTTC. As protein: CASSVKETQYF.